The clone carrying this T cell receptor beta chain was picked up a small number of times. The antigen is unknown. V lost 6 bases, J lost 2 bases, and 11 bases stayed unmatched. The CDR3 has 16 residues. The entry originates in a study of T-cell memory formation after mild COVID-19. The wider study: TCR clusters mostly belonged to single donors. Whole-study findings and limits: Shrinking CD4+ clones resided mostly in CM and EM, and CD8+ ones in EMRA. Contracting clones from day 15 to 85 had balanced CD4/CD8; later expanders favoured CD4+. Whether second-wave clones peaking at day 37 were SARS-CoV-2 specific went unconfirmed.

Each CDR3 protein is one row after TCRdb ran MiXCR on the 5' RACE reads. The sample has a few hundred thousand distinct CDR3 sequences, around 15% seen once. Sequenced material: PBMCs or a T cell subset sorted from them (not recorded which). The sequence came from a man between 18 and 29 years old who had mild COVID-19 (a few samples of this study predate the infection). Cell type and time point are not known. J is TRBJ1-2 and V is TRBV12-3 or TRBV12-4, with 8 bases matching TRBD1. The CDR3 nucleotides read TGTGCCAGCAGCGAGGACAGGGTGGAGGGAAACTATGGCTACACCTTC. Translated: CASSEDRVEGNYGYTF.